The clone carrying this T cell receptor beta chain appeared once. Antigen unknown. This entry is derived from a study of shared clonotypes between healthy human individuals. As for the study in general: Per donor, three plates held CD4 naive cells, three held CD4 memory, two held CD8 naive and one held CD8 memory. Study-wide findings and caveats: Against clonotypes common to all four donors, non-shared ones had lower generation probabilities.

Authors' processing steps: Without quality scores, immunoSEQ junctional reads could not be filtered like full-length reads. Profiling relied on immunoSEQ multiplex PCR, and the TCRdb table lists in-frame clones only, not all of them. Clone size and V and J calls were adopted from that table, with D and trimming inferred from the DNA. The data hold around 1.9 million clones, with 93% observed a single time. Naive CD8 cells were CD45RO-negative, positively selected for CCR7, excluding terminally differentiated effector memory CD45RA+ cells. The CDR3 contains 15 residues. From germline, CDR1 is MNHEY and CDR2 SVGAGI. V was pared by 10 bases and J by 4 bases, with 15 bases of the junction left unmatched.

This receptor was taken from a man aged 18 to 30 in good health. Some clones in this sample may be carry-over from other donors' samples. The rearrangement joins TRBV6-5 to TRBJ2-5, with 7 nucleotides matching TRBD2. Sequencing used naive CD8+ T cells from PBMCs. The CDR3 DNA follows: TGTGCCACGGGGCCTAGCGGCTCCCCGGGAGAGACCCAGTACTTC. This codes for CATGPSGSPGETQYF.